These 26 T cell receptor beta chains were all obtained from the same sample, sequenced in a study of cytomegalovirus exposure and HLA in healthy donors. Clones were sequenced by immunoSEQ multiplex PCR, and TCRdb holds only the in-frame ones, with some missing. The data show roughly 190,000 clones, with roughly 86% seen just once and 7.2% held by the top ten. The sequenced sample was PBMCs. These receptors all stem from a man aged 30-40 years in good health and CMV-seropositive.

The chain combines TRBV27 with TRBJ1-5; D remains unclear. Per germline, CDR1 MNHEY and CDR2 SMNVEV (reference sequence). Trimming cost V 5 bases and J 0 bases, with 11 bases left between them. This CDR3 has 15 amino acids. The CDR3 sequence: CASSPRWGSNQPQHF. The CDR3, as DNA: TGTGCCAGCAGTCCCCGGTGGGGTAGCAATCAGCCCCAGCATTTT.

CDR3 loop: CAWSVIKETQYF. CDR3 coding DNA: TGTGCCTGGAGTGTCATAAAAGAGACCCAGTACTTC. This sequence joins TRBV30 and TRBJ2-5; no clear D gene. V was trimmed by 0 bases and J by 3 bases, leaving 5 bases between them. Germline CDR1 reads GTSNPN; CDR2 reads SVGIG (reference sequence). This CDR3 is built from 12 residues. The full variable domain, completed using reference TRBV30 and TRBJ2-5, is SQTIHQWPATLVQPVGSPLSLECTVEGTSNPNLYWYRQAAGRGLQLLFYSVGIGQISSEVPQNLSASRPQDRQFILSSKKLLLSDSGFYLCAWSVIKETQYFGPGTRLLVL.

V gene TRBV7-9 combines with J gene TRBJ1-3; weak D call: TRBD1 (5 bases). CDR3 size: 14 residues. Trimming pared 11 bases from V and 0 bases from J, leaving 14 bases between. CDR1 SEHNR and CDR2 FQNEAQ come from the germline V gene (reference sequence). Here the CDR3 DNA reads TGTGCCGTCCTTAGTCAGGGCTCTGGAAACACCATATATTTT. It codes for CAVLSQGSGNTIYF.

The rearrangement uses TRBV2 and TRBJ2-1; 8 bases fit TRBD1. V lost 5 bases to trimming and J lost 0 bases; unmatched junction nucleotides: 6. Germline V lookup: CDR1 SNHLY, CDR2 FYNNEI. This CDR3 has 16 residues. Here the CDR3 DNA reads TGTGCCAGCAGTCCACCAGGGGGCTACTCCTACAATGAGCAGTTCTTC. This translates into CASSPPGGYSYNEQFF.

This clone showed up just a few times. The rearrangement uses TRBV30 and TRBJ1-5; D is unresolved. The CDR3 contains 17 residues. Germline values: CDR1 GTSNPN, CDR2 SVGIG (reference sequence). The V end lost 3 bases, the J end lost 0 bases, and 18 bases lay between the germline ends. CDR3 amino acids: CAWSETLGPYSNQPQHF. DNA of the CDR3: TGTGCCTGGAGCGAAACACTCGGGCCGTATAGCAATCAGCCCCAGCATTTT.

On this clone itself: This may come from a read error, since a much larger clone is one base off. This CDR3 is CASSLGGQLNTEAFF. CDR3 nucleotides: TGTGCCAGCAGCTTAGGGGGACAGTTGAACACTGAAGCTTTCTTT. The chain combines TRBV7-9 with TRBJ1-1; the match to TRBD1 covers 7 bases. V lost 1 base and J lost 0; bases outside the gene matches: 2. Germline lookup yields CDR1 SEHNR and CDR2 FQNEAQ (reference sequence). The length of the CDR3 is 15 residues.

In its sample, this clone was seen once. The chain joins TRBV7-9 to TRBJ1-2, with D possibly TRBD1 on 5 matching bases. Per germline, CDR1 SEHNR and CDR2 FQNEAQ (reference sequence). The CDR3 contains 13 residues. Between the trimmed V and J ends, which lost 2 bases and 6 bases, there was a span of 10 bases. CDR3 loop: CASSLTGGDGYTF. The CDR3 DNA follows: TGTGCCAGCAGCTTAACAGGAGGCGATGGCTACACCTTC.

V usage is TRBV29-1 and J usage is TRBJ1-1, with 7 nucleotides matching TRBD1. This CDR3 contains 16 residues. Germline CDR1 and CDR2: SQVTM and ANQGSEA. After removal of 4 bases from V and 5 bases from J, the junction contained 16 bases not matched to a gene. CDR3: CSVVKPGTVIGTEAFF. For the CDR3, the DNA is TGCAGCGTTGTGAAGCCCGGGACAGTAATAGGTACTGAAGCTTTCTTT.

This chain connects TRBV9 to TRBJ1-5; TRBD1 agrees at 7 bases. CDR3 length: 15 amino acids. V lost 3 bases to trimming and J lost 4 bases; unmatched junction nucleotides: 7. Per the germline V gene, CDR1 is SGDLS and CDR2 is YYNGEE. The CDR3 coding sequence is TGTGCCAGCAGCGCCGGCGGGGACAGTAATCAGCCCCAGCATTTT. Translated: CASSAGGDSNQPQHF. Variable domain in full (rest from reference TRBV9 and TRBJ1-5): DSGVTQTPKHLITATGQRVTLRCSPRSGDLSVYWYQQSLDQGLQFLIQYYNGEERAKGNILERFSAQQFPDLHSELNLSSLELGDSALYFCASSAGGDSNQPQHFGDGTRLSIL.

On this clone: An end of the junction does not agree with germline; a read error may underlie this. The same CDR3 can be traced to other DNA sequences in this sample. This chain links TRBV6-5 with TRBJ1-1; no clear D gene. The germline gives CDR1 MNHEY, CDR2 SVGAGI. The CDR3 extends over 12 amino acids. This CDR3 reads CASSYANTEAFF. The CDR3 DNA follows: TGTGCCAGCAGTTACGCGAACACTGAGGCTTTCTTT.

The chain carries TRBV29-1 and TRBJ2-3; 7 nucleotides align to TRBD2. This CDR3 is built from 15 residues. The germline V gene encodes CDR1 SQVTM and CDR2 ANQGSEA. J lost 4 bases, V lost 3 bases, and 10 bases had no gene match. The CDR3 region is CSVERRGLLADTQYF. CDR3 nucleotides: TGCAGCGTTGAGCGGAGGGGACTACTAGCAGATACGCAGTATTTT.

The J gene is TRBJ2-7, the V gene TRBV2; 10 bases are shared with TRBD2. This CDR3 has 15 residues. Germline assignment: CDR1 SNHLY and CDR2 FYNNEI. V lost 3 bases to trimming and J lost 4 bases; unmatched junction nucleotides: 6. For the CDR3, the DNA is TGTGCCAGCAGTGAGTTGACTAGCGGGCTATACGAGCAGTACTTC. Translation gives CASSELTSGLYEQYF. The variable domain in full, with the rest retrieved from reference TRBV2 and TRBJ2-7, is EPEVTQTPSHQVTQMGQEVILRCVPISNHLYFYWYRQILGQKVEFLVSFYNNEISEKSEIFDDQFSVERPDGSNFTLKIRSTKLEDSAMYFCASSELTSGLYEQYFGPGTRLTVT.

The chain combines TRBV6-1 with TRBJ1-6; D uncertain. The CDR3 has 17 residues. V lost 2 bases to trimming and J lost 7 bases, with 18 bases between them. CDR1 and CDR2 (germline): MNHNS, SASEGT. This CDR3 is CASSETPLAGINSPLHF. CDR3 sequence (DNA): TGTGCCAGCAGTGAAACCCCGCTGGCGGGTATCAATTCACCCCTCCACTTT.

J is TRBJ2-1 and V is TRBV5-1, with unresolved D. Germline assignment: CDR1 SGHRS and CDR2 YFSETQ. This CDR3 has 15 amino acids. Trimming took 0 bases from V and 0 from J, leaving 7 bases between them. The CDR3 here is CASSLVHPSYNEQFF. CDR3 bases: TGCGCCAGCAGCTTGGTTCACCCCTCCTACAATGAGCAGTTCTTC.

This clone was seen a handful of times. The J gene is TRBJ2-6, the V gene TRBV4-3; D may be TRBD2 (5 bases). Trimming took off 0 bases at V and 2 bases at J, with 11 bases between the two ends. Germline assignment: CDR1 LGHNA and CDR2 YSLEER. This CDR3 is built from 17 residues. The CDR3: CASSQDLALAGANVLTF. CDR3 sequence (DNA): TGCGCCAGCAGCCAAGACTTAGCGCTAGCTGGGGCCAACGTCCTGACTTTC.

This sequence joins TRBV2 and TRBJ2-2, with a tentative D call TRBD2 (5 bases). Trimming removed 2 bases from V and 9 bases from J, with 19 bases in between. CDR3 length: 16 residues. Germline V gene data show CDR1 as SNHLY and CDR2 as FYNNEI. CDR3 sequence reads: CASSETRTGLGRELFF. The CDR3, as DNA: TGTGCCAGCAGTGAAACTAGGACGGGTCTTGGGCGGGAGCTGTTTTTT.

This sequence joins TRBV4-3 and TRBJ1-1; 12 bases line up with TRBD1. CDR3 length: 16 amino acids. Germline values: CDR1 LGHNA, CDR2 YSLEER. Unmatched junction bases numbered 12, after V lost 2 bases and J lost 11 bases. The CDR3 region is CASSQQTGTGGLEAFF. The CDR3 nucleotides are TGCGCCAGCAGCCAACAGACCGGGACAGGGGGCTTGGAGGCTTTCTTT.

The chain couples TRBV9 to TRBJ2-3, with 13 bases that match TRBD2. Losses at the gene ends were 6 bases for V and 2 bases for J; bases not matched to a gene: 6. The CDR3 runs 16 residues. Germline assignment: CDR1 SGDLS and CDR2 YYNGEE. The DNA of the CDR3 is TGTGCCAGCAACACGGGACTAGCGGGACACACAGATACGCAGTATTTT. Encoded protein: CASNTGLAGHTDTQYF. Using reference TRBV9 and TRBJ2-3 for the parts outside the CDR3, the full variable domain is DSGVTQTPKHLITATGQRVTLRCSPRSGDLSVYWYQQSLDQGLQFLIQYYNGEERAKGNILERFSAQQFPDLHSELNLSSLELGDSALYFCASNTGLAGHTDTQYFGPGTRLTVL.

This clone was counted a few times. The genes are TRBV7-2 and TRBJ1-2, with D perhaps matching TRBD1 (5 bases). Looked up from germline, CDR1 is SGHTA and CDR2 is FQGNSA. This CDR3 has 14 amino acids. The V end was cut by 0 bases, the J end by 8 bases, with 13 bases between. The CDR3: CASSLAGPTGGYTF. The CDR3 DNA sequence: TGTGCCAGCAGCTTAGCGGGGCCAACAGGAGGCTACACCTTC.

The rearrangement uses TRBV27 and TRBJ2-7, with 7 positions matching TRBD1. The CDR3 totals 14 residues. The germline V gene has CDR1 MNHEY and CDR2 SMNVEV (reference sequence). With 4 bases clipped from V and 3 bases from J, the junction kept 6 bases outside the gene matches. CDR3 loop: CASSSTTGRYEQYF. The CDR3 DNA sequence: TGTGCCAGCAGTTCTACGACAGGGCGCTACGAGCAGTACTTC.

This clone is a singleton in its sample. The chain couples TRBV30 to TRBJ2-7, with TRBD1 matching over 9 bases. V shed 3 bases, J shed 1 base, and the junction held 4 bases outside the gene matches. Germline assignment: CDR1 GTSNPN and CDR2 SVGIG (reference sequence). CDR3 length: 14 residues. The CDR3 region is CAWSLGTGSYEQYF. The CDR3 DNA follows: TGTGCCTGGAGCCTCGGGACAGGGTCCTACGAGCAGTACTTC.

This clone occurred once. This chain links TRBV19 with TRBJ1-5, with D possibly matching TRBD1 (5 bases). V shed 3 bases and J shed 0 bases, with 15 bases lying between them. The CDR3 consists of 17 residues. Germline V CDR1 and CDR2: LNHDA, SQIVND (reference sequence). In DNA form, the CDR3 reads TGTGCCAGTAGTATGGGAACAGGCGGGAATAGCAATCAGCCCCAGCATTTT. It specifies CASSMGTGGNSNQPQHF. Complete variable domain (other parts from reference TRBV19 and TRBJ1-5): DGGITQSPKYLFRKEGQNVTLSCEQNLNHDAMYWYRQDPGQGLRLIYYSQIVNDFQKGDIAEGYSVSREKKESFPLTVTSAQKNPTAFYLCASSMGTGGNSNQPQHFGDGTRLSIL.

The chain couples TRBV4-3 to TRBJ1-5; 7 bases line up with TRBD1. CDR3 length equals 16 residues. CDR1 is LGHNA and CDR2 is YSLEER in the germline V gene. V shed 3 bases, J shed 0 bases, and the junction held 5 bases outside the gene matches. The DNA of the CDR3 is TGCGCCAGCAGCCAGGACAGGATTAATAGCAATCAGCCCCAGCATTTT. This encodes CASSQDRINSNQPQHF.

The V and J genes are TRBV16 and TRBJ1-2; TRBD1 aligns across 9 bases. This CDR3 has 17 residues. Germline lookup yields CDR1 KGHSY and CDR2 FQNENV. The J segment lost 5 bases and the V segment lost 2 bases, leaving 12 bases of the junction unmatched. This chain's CDR3 is CASSQAGAGQGRYGYTF. Here the CDR3 DNA reads TGTGCCAGCAGCCAAGCCGGGGCCGGACAGGGGAGATATGGCTACACCTTC.

The chain employs TRBV5-6 and TRBJ1-3; tentative D call: TRBD1 (6 bases). The CDR3 is made up of 15 amino acids. Germline V gene sequence: CDR1 SGHDT, CDR2 YYEEEE. V gave up 2 bases and J gave up 4 bases, with 13 bases separating them. CDR3 DNA sequence: TGTGCCAGCAGCTTAAGGGGGGCTGGCGGAAACACCATATATTTT. Amino acid sequence: CASSLRGAGGNTIYF.

The chain has TRBV2 and TRBJ1-1, with D maybe TRBD1 (6 bases). There are 15 residues in the CDR3. Trimming took 6 bases from V and 1 from J, leaving 15 bases between them. Germline assignment: CDR1 SNHLY and CDR2 FYNNEI. The CDR3 reads CASSPGHPANTEAFF. In nucleotides, the CDR3 is TGTGCCAGCAGCCCGGGACACCCGGCGAACACTGAAGCTTTCTTT.